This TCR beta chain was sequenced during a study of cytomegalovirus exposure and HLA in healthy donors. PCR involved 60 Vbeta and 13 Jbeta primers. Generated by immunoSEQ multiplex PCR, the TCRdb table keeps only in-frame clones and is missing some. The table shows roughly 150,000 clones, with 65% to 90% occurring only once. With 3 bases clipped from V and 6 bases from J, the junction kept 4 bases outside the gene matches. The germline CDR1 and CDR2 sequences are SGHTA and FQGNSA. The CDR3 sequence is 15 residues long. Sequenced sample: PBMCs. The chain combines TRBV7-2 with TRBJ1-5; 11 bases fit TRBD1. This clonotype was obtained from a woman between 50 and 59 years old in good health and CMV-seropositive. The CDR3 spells CASSLTGQGGQPQHF. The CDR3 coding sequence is TGTGCCAGCAGCTTGACGGGACAGGGGGGTCAGCCCCAGCATTTT.